By share of the sample, the clone carrying this TCR beta chain is medium-sized. CDR3 size: 16 residues. Germline CDR1 is MGHRA and CDR2 is YSYEKL. Trimming left V 1 base short and J 0 bases short, with 10 bases between. Checkpoint therapy with ipilimumab 1 mg/kg began 14 to 28 days after transplant. Patients received nivolumab 3 mg/kg at weeks 1, 4, 7, 10, then fortnightly to week 26. This specimen comes from a study of ipilimumab plus nivolumab after autologous stem cell transplantation. Overall study context: Patients received a median of roughly 5 ipilimumab and about 8 nivolumab doses.

TCRdb's copy holds only in-frame clones and misses some; the assay was immunoSEQ multiplex PCR. The top ten clones hold about a third of a sample with under 20,000 clones, around 80% of them seen once. This receptor was obtained from a male donor with diffuse large B-cell lymphoma. The V gene is TRBV4-1, the J gene TRBJ1-5; D remains ambiguous. Source: PBMCs, taken in a trial of ipilimumab plus nivolumab as post-transplant consolidation. The CDR3 DNA follows: TGCGCCAGCAGCCAAGGAGCAGAGCATAGCAATCAGCCCCAGCATTTT. This codes for CASSQGAEHSNQPQHF.